The subject of this entry is one T cell receptor beta chain. Its antigen is undetermined. CDR1 and CDR2 from the germline V gene are LGHNA and YSLEER. V lost 3 bases and J lost 4, with 15 bases in between. There are 15 residues in the CDR3. This sample was taken from a study of T cells after yellow fever vaccination. Overall study context: With SMART-Seq v4 Ultra Low Input, the fractions containing low cell numbers were prepared.

In making TCR cDNA, 5'RACE template switching added a universal primer site and UMIs to it. Via MiXCR, TCRdb re-called the 5' RACE reads, giving one row per CDR3 protein. The repertoire consists of about 370,000 distinct CDR3 sequences, with roughly 10% occurring once and the leading ten covering around 18%. General study points: Sorted repertoires could include abundant contaminating clonotypes from bulk cells. Post-booster repertoires again held most primary-vaccination clones (96% CD4, 75% to 90% CD8).

The material sequenced was PBMCs, taken on the day of the first yellow fever vaccination. This sequence joins TRBV4-3 and TRBJ2-5; perhaps TRBD1 as D (6 bases). The receptor's source is a man younger than 35 who received the YFV17D yellow fever vaccine. CDR3 coding DNA: TGCGCCAGCAGCCAGGGGCGGACAGTACCAGAGACCCAGTACTTC. As protein: CASSQGRTVPETQYF.